A single sample is the source of the 25 T cell receptor beta chains below, sequenced in a study of control samples from healthy donors and cancer patients. Libraries were prepared by immunoSEQ multiplex PCR; TCRdb keeps only in-frame clonotypes and omits some of them. The sample has some 110,000 clones; 80% to 90% are singletons. Sequencing used PBMCs. These receptor sequences come from a woman aged 45-59 years with colorectal cancer.

The V call is TRBV19, the J call TRBJ1-2, with TRBD1 as a possible D gene (6 bases). Germline assignment: CDR1 LNHDA and CDR2 SQIVND (reference sequence). V shed 5 bases and J shed 3 bases, with 7 bases lying between them. There are 12 residues in the CDR3. CDR3 sequence: CASSEGDYGYTF. The CDR3 DNA reads as TGTGCCAGTAGTGAGGGGGACTATGGCTACACCTTC.

The rearrangement joins TRBV19 to TRBJ1-5, with 11 positions matching TRBD1. The CDR3 sequence is 19 residues long. With V trimmed by 3 bases and J by 0 bases, 10 bases remained unmatched. The germline gives CDR1 LNHDA, CDR2 SQIVND (reference sequence). The CDR3 loop is CASSIWRDRGTYSNQPQHF. The CDR3 nucleotides are TGTGCCAGTAGTATCTGGCGGGACAGGGGGACATATAGCAATCAGCCCCAGCATTTT.

V is TRBV19 and J is TRBJ2-2; D is undetermined. Germline V gene sequence: CDR1 LNHDA, CDR2 SQIVND (reference sequence). The CDR3 has 12 residues. Between the trimmed V and J ends, which lost 6 bases and 6 bases, there was a span of 8 bases. CDR3 sequence: CASRVGAGELFF. The CDR3 nucleotides are TGTGCCAGTAGGGTCGGCGCCGGGGAGCTGTTTTTT.

This clone is a singleton in its sample. Within the sample, other DNA sequences also encode this same CDR3. The genes are TRBV19 and TRBJ1-1; no clear D. Germline assignment: CDR1 LNHDA and CDR2 SQIVND (reference sequence). There are 13 residues in the CDR3. Trimming left V 1 base short and J 0 bases short, with 3 bases between. CDR3 coding DNA: TGTGCCAGTAGTATAGTGTTGAACACTGAAGCTTTCTTT. Translated, it gives CASSIVLNTEAFF.

The V gene is TRBV28, the J gene TRBJ1-6; D uncertain. Germline CDR1 is MDHEN and CDR2 is SYDVKM. V was shortened by 4 bases and J by 7 bases, with 14 bases between the two germline ends. The CDR3 loop spans 15 amino acids. The CDR3 DNA reads TGTGCCAGCAGTTCCCCACGGGGTGGCAATTCACCCCTCCACTTT. This encodes CASSSPRGGNSPLHF.

V usage is TRBV2 and J usage is TRBJ2-7; tentative D call: TRBD1 (5 bases). Trimming stripped 9 bases from V and 1 base from J, with 16 bases between. CDR1 SNHLY and CDR2 FYNNEI come from the germline V gene. The length of the CDR3 is 14 residues. DNA of the CDR3: TGTGCCAGTGTAAACAGGTACCTATCCTACGAGCAGTACTTC. It translates to CASVNRYLSYEQYF.

The chain uses TRBV14 and TRBJ2-5, with 7 nucleotides matching TRBD2. This CDR3 contains 16 residues. Losses at the gene ends were 3 bases for V and 3 bases for J; bases not matched to a gene: 10. The germline V gene encodes CDR1 SGHDN and CDR2 FVKESK. The CDR3 here is CASSQMGTGREETQYF. The DNA of the CDR3 is TGTGCCAGCAGCCAGATGGGTACGGGGAGGGAAGAGACCCAGTACTTC.

The chain has TRBV5-1 and TRBJ2-5; D unresolved. The CDR3 has 11 amino acids. CDR1 SGHRS and CDR2 YFSETQ come from the germline V gene. V dropped 6 bases and J dropped 3 bases, with 6 bases sitting between them. The CDR3 loop is CASTLEETQYF. CDR3 nucleotide sequence: TGCGCCAGCACCCTAGAAGAGACCCAGTACTTC.

The chain employs TRBV28 and TRBJ2-7, with 10 nucleotides matching TRBD1. Trimming took 6 bases from V and 5 from J; bases not matched to a gene: 10. Looked up from germline, CDR1 is MDHEN and CDR2 is SYDVKM. The length of the CDR3 is 15 residues. The DNA for the CDR3 is TGTGCCAGCAGGGGAACCGGGACAGGGGTCCACGAGCAGTACTTC. Its translation is CASRGTGTGVHEQYF.

This clone has just one count. This sequence joins TRBV6-6 and TRBJ2-1; no clear D. Trimming removed 6 bases at V and 7 bases at J, with 13 bases between. This CDR3 spans 13 amino acids. Germline V gene data show CDR1 as MNHNY and CDR2 as SVGAGI (reference sequence). The CDR3 spells CASSQVPSNEQFF. CDR3 sequence (DNA): TGTGCCAGCAGCCAAGTCCCGTCAAATGAGCAGTTCTTC.

This chain connects TRBV19 to TRBJ2-5, with TRBD2 identical over 7 bases. The CDR3 consists of 14 residues. Trimming took 7 bases from V and 1 from J; bases not matched to a gene: 6. Germline-derived CDR1 and CDR2 are LNHDA and SQIVND (reference sequence). In nucleotides, the CDR3 is TGTGCCAGTACGGGGGGTCGGCTCCAAGAGACCCAGTACTTC. Protein product: CASTGGRLQETQYF.

CDR3 protein: CASGKREVSYEQYF. The CDR3 coding sequence is TGTGCCAGCGGCAAGCGGGAGGTCTCCTACGAGCAGTACTTC. The chain is built from TRBV7-2 and TRBJ2-7; 9 nucleotides align to TRBD2. CDR1 and CDR2 from the germline V gene are SGHTA and FQGNSA. The V and J ends lost 8 bases and 0 bases, in that order; junction bases with no gene match: 5. CDR3 size: 14 residues.

The chain employs TRBV25-1 and TRBJ1-1; weak D call: TRBD1 (6 bases). Trimming took 3 bases from V and 1 from J, leaving 15 bases between them. The germline gives CDR1 MGHDK, CDR2 SYGVNS. The CDR3 covers 16 residues. In DNA form, the CDR3 reads TGTGCCAGCAGTGATCGCCAGAAAGGGGGGAACACTGAAGCTTTCTTT. The encoded protein is CASSDRQKGGNTEAFF.

This clone was recorded only once. The rearrangement uses TRBV19 and TRBJ1-6; maybe TRBD1 (5 bases). The CDR3 sequence is 15 residues long. V was trimmed by 3 bases and J by 5 bases, leaving 11 bases between them. Looked up from germline, CDR1 is LNHDA and CDR2 is SQIVND (reference sequence). The CDR3 is CASSISSRDNSPLHF. The CDR3 DNA sequence: TGTGCCAGTAGTATTTCGTCCAGGGATAATTCACCCCTCCACTTT.

Worth noting for this clone: Other DNA sequences in the same sample also yield this CDR3. This chain joins TRBV5-1 and TRBJ1-4; 10 bases fit TRBD1. The CDR3 has 14 amino acids. Trimming at V came to 0 bases and at J to 7 bases, leaving 0 bases not matched to a gene. The germline V gene encodes CDR1 SGHRS and CDR2 YFSETQ. The CDR3 region is CASSLGTGGEKLFF. CDR3 nucleotides: TGCGCCAGCAGCTTGGGGACAGGGGGTGAAAAACTGTTTTTT.

The chain employs TRBV19 and TRBJ1-2; 8 bases are a match to TRBD1. The CDR3 is 15 residues long. V lost 3 bases to trimming and J lost 2 bases; unmatched junction nucleotides: 5. Germline loops: CDR1 LNHDA, CDR2 SQIVND (reference sequence). The DNA of the CDR3 is TGTGCCAGTAGTATCCAGGGGGCGTGGAACTATGGCTACACCTTC. Residues: CASSIQGAWNYGYTF.

The chain has TRBV27 and TRBJ2-7, with D possibly matching TRBD1 (8 bases). Trimming cost V 5 bases and J 7 bases, with 24 bases left between them. In germline, CDR1 is MNHEY, CDR2 SMNVEV (reference sequence). The CDR3 spans 16 residues. CDR3 protein: CASSPGGGQASWEQYF. CDR3 nucleotides: TGTGCCAGCAGTCCTGGGGGGGGACAGGCTTCTTGGGAGCAGTACTTC.

CDR3 sequence (DNA): TGTGCCAGCTCACTAACAGGCGTTAAGGGACTAGCGGCTTTCTACGAGCAGTACTTC. Protein: CASSLTGVKGLAAFYEQYF. The rearrangement links TRBV18 to TRBJ2-7; 11 positions agree with TRBD2. The CDR3 runs 19 residues. The germline gives CDR1 KGHSH, CDR2 LQKENI. The V and J ends lost 4 bases and 3 bases, in that order; junction bases with no gene match: 17. The full variable domain, in which reference TRBV18 and TRBJ2-7 provide the parts outside the CDR3, is NAGVMQNPRHLVRRRGQEARLRCSPMKGHSHVYWYRQLPEEGLKFMVYLQKENIIDESGMPKERFSAEFPKEGPSILRIQQVVRGDSAAYFCASSLTGVKGLAAFYEQYFGPGTRLTVT.

The genes are TRBV2 and TRBJ2-7; 7 positions agree with TRBD2. CDR1 and CDR2 from the germline V gene are SNHLY and FYNNEI. The J segment lost 3 bases and the V segment lost 6 bases, leaving 2 bases of the junction unmatched. This CDR3 has 12 amino acids. The CDR3 nucleotides are TGTGCCAGCAGATGGGAGGGCTACGAGCAGTACTTC. It is translated as CASRWEGYEQYF.

CDR3 nucleotide sequence: TGTGCCAGCAGTTACAATGGCGGAACCGAAGAGACCCAGTACTTC. This gives the protein CASSYNGGTEETQYF. V gene TRBV6-5 combines with J gene TRBJ2-5, with no clear D. The CDR3 extends over 15 amino acids. The V gene lost 2 bases and the J gene lost 3 bases, with 13 bases spanning the gap. In germline, CDR1 is MNHEY, CDR2 SVGAGI.

With respect to this clone: A read error may account for a junction end that differs from germline. The rearrangement links TRBV6-1 to TRBJ2-7, with unresolved D. This CDR3 has 12 amino acids. Germline CDR1 MNHNS, CDR2 SASEGT. The CDR3 protein is CASSEAPPIIDF. For the CDR3, the DNA is TGTGCCAGCAGTGAAGCCCCCCCTATTATCGACTTC.

This clone was seen once. The rearrangement links TRBV28 to TRBJ2-7; 13 bases align to TRBD2. Trimming removed 3 bases from V and 1 base from J; junction bases left unmatched: 6. Germline V lookup: CDR1 MDHEN, CDR2 SYDVKM. The CDR3 runs 17 residues. CDR3 DNA sequence: TGTGCCAGCAGTTTGTCCCGGGGACTAGCGGGATCCTACGAGCAGTACTTC. It codes for CASSLSRGLAGSYEQYF. The variable domain in full, with the rest retrieved from reference TRBV28 and TRBJ2-7, is DVKVTQSSRYLVKRTGEKVFLECVQDMDHENMFWYRQDPGLGLRLIYFSYDVKMKEKGDIPEGYSVSREKKERFSLILESASTNQTSMYLCASSLSRGLAGSYEQYFGPGTRLTVT.

The V and J genes are TRBV5-1 and TRBJ1-4, with D possibly matching TRBD1 (6 bases). This CDR3 has 15 residues. Trimming took 4 bases from V and 3 from J, leaving 13 bases between them. In germline, CDR1 is SGHRS, CDR2 YFSETQ. The CDR3 spells CASSTQTGANEKLFF. The CDR3 coding sequence is TGCGCCAGCAGCACACAGACAGGAGCTAATGAAAAACTGTTTTTT.

The V call is TRBV12-3 or TRBV12-4, the J call TRBJ1-2, with TRBD1 identical over 11 bases. Trimming removed 4 bases from V and 7 bases from J; junction bases left unmatched: 2. This CDR3 contains 13 residues. The CDR3 spells CASSWGQGGGYTF. The CDR3 DNA sequence: TGTGCCAGCAGTTGGGGACAGGGGGGTGGCTACACCTTC.

The CDR3 nucleotides are TGTGCCAGCTCAGGGGACAGCTATGGCTACACCTTC. Encoded protein: CASSGDSYGYTF. J is TRBJ1-2 and V is TRBV18; the match to TRBD1 covers 7 bases. Germline CDR1 reads KGHSH; CDR2 reads LQKENI. CDR3 length: 12 amino acids. Trimming took 5 bases from V and 4 from J; bases not matched to a gene: 1. Based on the CDR3 plus reference TRBV18 and TRBJ1-2, the full variable domain is NAGVMQNPRHLVRRRGQEARLRCSPMKGHSHVYWYRQLPEEGLKFMVYLQKENIIDESGMPKERFSAEFPKEGPSILRIQQVVRGDSAAYFCASSGDSYGYTFGSGTRLTVV.